The next 11 T cell receptor beta chains were all read from a single sample in a study of T cells in Graves' hyperthyroidism and ophthalmopathy. Authors of the study amplified TCR beta CDR3 regions from RNA transcripts. A first-round RT-PCR of the TCR CDR3 used the HTBI primer set. Each CDR3 protein gets one entry after TCRdb re-called the multiplex PCR reads with MiXCR. The table has some 800,000 distinct CDR3 sequences, 35% to 40% seen once; the top ten hold over 8%. Source material: blood. The receptors come from a man aged 18 to 30 with Graves' hyperthyroidism.

This chain uses TRBV19 with TRBJ1-1; D perhaps matches TRBD1 (5 bases). V lost 7 bases, J lost 0 bases, and 15 bases lay in between. Germline V gives CDR1 LNHDA, CDR2 SQIVND (reference sequence). The CDR3 covers 15 residues. Written as DNA, the CDR3 is TGTGCCAGTACAAACGGGGACCGAATGAACACTGAAGCTTTCTTT. This codes for CASTNGDRMNTEAFF. The variable domain in full, completed from reference TRBV19 and TRBJ1-1, reads DGGITQSPKYLFRKEGQNVTLSCEQNLNHDAMYWYRQDPGQGLRLIYYSQIVNDFQKGDIAEGYSVSREKKESFPLTVTSAQKNPTAFYLCASTNGDRMNTEAFFGQGTRLTVV.

The count of this clonotype is one. V is TRBV10-3 and J is TRBJ1-5; 8 bases agree with TRBD1. Trimming removed 10 bases from V and 5 bases from J; junction bases left unmatched: 7. Looked up from germline, CDR1 is ENHRY and CDR2 is SYGVKD. This CDR3 region has 13 residues. The CDR3 DNA follows: TGTGCCACGATGGGACAGGCTTATCAGCCCCAGCATTTT. Amino acids: CATMGQAYQPQHF.

Concerning this clonotype itself: Possible read error: a much larger clone is one base away. The J gene is TRBJ1-1, the V gene TRBV2, with D possibly matching TRBD1 (5 bases). Germline CDR1 is SNHLY and CDR2 is FYNNEI. The CDR3 has 14 amino acids. Deletions cut 7 bases from V and 4 bases from J, with 16 bases between. In DNA form, the CDR3 reads TGTGCCAGCAAACTCGGACATGGAGGCACTGAAGCTTTCTTT. Its translation is CASKLGHGGTEAFF.

The chain joins TRBV7-1 to TRBJ2-3; the match to TRBD2 covers 7 bases. TRBV7-1 is an ORF, with its function uncertain. Trimming cost V 3 bases and J 2 bases; bases outside gene matches: 5. The CDR3 has 15 residues. The CDR3 DNA follows: TGTGCCAGCAGCTCCGGGACTATCACCACAGATACGCAGTATTTT. This translates into CASSSGTITTDTQYF.

Only a few counts were recorded for this clonotype. This chain links TRBV11-2 with TRBJ2-7, with 9 bases identical to TRBD1. V was clipped by 5 bases and J by 2 bases; unmatched bases: 7. Germline CDR1 SGHAT, CDR2 FQNNGV. The CDR3 extends over 15 amino acids. The DNA for the CDR3 is TGTGCCAGCAGCCGAGTGGGACAGGGCACCTACGAGCAGTACTTC. Its protein product is CASSRVGQGTYEQYF.

This clonotype was counted a few times. This chain connects TRBV7-9 to TRBJ1-4; D uncertain. The germline V gene has CDR1 SEHNR and CDR2 FQNEAQ (reference sequence). The CDR3 runs 14 residues. V lost 7 bases and J 3 bases, leaving 12 bases between the germline ends. Here the CDR3 DNA reads TGTGCCAGCATCGGAGGGTTTCCTAATGAAAAACTGTTTTTT. Its translation is CASIGGFPNEKLFF.

There are a few counts of this clonotype. The chain has TRBV7-3 and TRBJ2-5, with D maybe TRBD2 (7 bases). Trimming took off 1 base at V and 3 bases at J, with 12 bases between the two ends. The germline gives CDR1 SGHTA, CDR2 FQGTGA. The CDR3 has 15 amino acids. The CDR3 is CASSLMGGTKETQYF. CDR3 sequence (DNA): TGTGCCAGCAGCTTAATGGGGGGGACAAAAGAGACCCAGTACTTC.

This clonotype was seen ten or more times. V gene TRBV10-3 combines with J gene TRBJ2-7, with D possibly being TRBD1 or TRBD2 (6 bases each). Germline assignment: CDR1 ENHRY and CDR2 SYGVKD. CDR3 size: 16 residues. The V and J ends lost 3 bases and 3 bases respectively, with 18 bases between them. DNA of the CDR3: TGTGCCATCAGTGACATACCTATGGGGGGCGGCTACGAGCAGTACTTC. Translating it yields CAISDIPMGGGYEQYF.

The table lists this clonotype with a few counts. The chain couples TRBV5-4 to TRBJ2-5; 9 nucleotides match TRBD2. This CDR3 has 14 amino acids. CDR1 SGHNT and CDR2 YYREEE come from the germline V gene (reference sequence). J gave up 5 bases and V 5 bases, and 7 bases lay outside the gene matches. The CDR3 loop reads CASRVAGGPETQYF. The CDR3, as DNA: TGTGCCAGCAGAGTTGCGGGAGGGCCGGAGACCCAGTACTTC.

This clonotype was observed at least ten times. This rearrangement joins TRBV7-8 to TRBJ1-6; D call uncertain. The CDR3 extends over 15 amino acids. V was pared by 6 bases and J by 10 bases, with 19 bases between. Germline assignment: CDR1 SGHVS and CDR2 FQNEAQ. The CDR3 nucleotides read TGTGCCAGCAGACAATTATCCCTCAGTGGGTCACCCCTCCACTTT. Translating it yields CASRQLSLSGSPLHF.

This clonotype was found many times. This chain connects TRBV24-1 to TRBJ1-2; 7 bases agree with TRBD1. Germline V gives CDR1 KGHDR, CDR2 SFDVKD. The CDR3 runs to 14 residues. J lost 4 bases, V lost 4 bases, and 5 bases had no gene match. CDR3 residues: CATSDGQVPYGYTF. The CDR3 nucleotides are TGTGCCACCAGTGACGGACAGGTTCCCTATGGCTACACCTTC.